The sequence of this T cell receptor beta chain was determined in a study of blood T cell repertoires in COVID-19 (dated by TCRdb to the early 2020s). As for the study more broadly: Samples from collaborators originated in the United States, Italy and Spain and spanned both the acute and convalescent phases of COVID-19. The material from the prospective study consisted of cDNA or gDNA derived from T cells, B-cell-depleted T cells, or PBMCs. Deeply sampled blood TCRbeta repertoires from subjects exposed to, actively infected with, or recovered from COVID-19 were included in the dataset. The repertoires were released in a freely available public database intended as a resource for research on the immune response to SARS-CoV-2. The samples were drawn from the first 160 participants of the ongoing ImmuneRACE study and from roughly 1,300 subjects provided by 6 global collaborators. Nearly every sample came with metadata listing a de-identified subject ID, COVID-19 status, age in years and sex. Where available, HLA class I and class II types were obtained from metadata supplied by the sample provider rather than from assay-based typing.

TCRbeta CDR3 regions were amplified from genomic DNA by means of the immunoSEQ Assay, a bias-controlled multiplex PCR. Per the authors' processing: Nucleated cell counts per sample were estimated from amplification of reference gene primers within the assay. To quantify the absolute abundance of each unique TCRbeta CDR3 rearrangement, sequence reads were collapsed and filtered. For each sample, productive Simpson clonality was calculated by taking the square root of Simpson's diversity index across productive rearrangements. TCRdb holds this immuneACCESS table with in-frame rearrangements only. Some clones are missing; in checked studies, unresolved V genes explain under half, and the rest has no known cause. For V, J and clone size, that table is used; D and trimming come from the DNA. The sample table lists 250,000 to 350,000 clones, around 90% of them with a count of one. 18% of the sample is held by the ten biggest clonotypes.

The germline V gene gives CDR1 as SGHTA and CDR2 as FQGTGA. The junction shows trimming of 2 bases on V and 5 bases on J, and the gene matches do not reach 6 bases of it. Measured from the cysteine to the phenylalanine, the CDR3 is 15 residues long. Solely the CDR3 DNA is kept, with 45 bases framed from the first base. This clone came up once. The antigen this receptor binds is unknown. No much larger clone is present one base from it, and per-base qualities are unavailable. Broader findings and caveats from the paper: The quantity of clinical and demographic metadata differed by source and by participant and was supplied without curation.

Participants in the prospective study were enrolled through a virtual design, were aged about 18 to 89 years, and lived in approximately 25 United States geographic areas. Cohort assignment in the prospective study relied on participant-reported clinical history from a screening survey and a study questionnaire. Recovered participants in ImmuneRACE Cohort 3 were defined as having two consecutive negative NP/OP PCR tests, clearance from a healthcare professional, or resolution of symptoms. In the prospective study, mobile phlebotomists collected whole blood, serum and a nasopharyngeal or oropharyngeal swab from each participant. Over an approximately two-month period, participants in the prospective study had the option of providing additional blood draws and questionnaires. Before DNA extraction, blood samples from the prospective study were shipped at room temperature or frozen.

This receptor was obtained from a woman aged 30 to 39 who had recovered from COVID-19. The chain is encoded by TRBV7-3 joined to TRBJ2-1; TRBD2 matches 7 bases in the middle. Sequenced: PBMCs or T cells enriched from blood (not recorded which). The CDR3 here reads CASSLAPGGNNEQFF. In nucleotide form, the sequence is TGTGCCAGCAGCTTAGCCCCGGGGGGAAACAATGAGCAGTTCTTC. When the CDR3 is completed using the reference TRBV7-3 and TRBJ2-1 genes on either side, the full variable domain is GAGVSQTPSNKVTEKGKYVELRCDPISGHTALYWYRQSLGQGPEFLIYFQGTGAADDSGLPNDRFFAVRPEGSVSTLKIQRTERGDSAVYLCASSLAPGGNNEQFFGPGTRLTVL.